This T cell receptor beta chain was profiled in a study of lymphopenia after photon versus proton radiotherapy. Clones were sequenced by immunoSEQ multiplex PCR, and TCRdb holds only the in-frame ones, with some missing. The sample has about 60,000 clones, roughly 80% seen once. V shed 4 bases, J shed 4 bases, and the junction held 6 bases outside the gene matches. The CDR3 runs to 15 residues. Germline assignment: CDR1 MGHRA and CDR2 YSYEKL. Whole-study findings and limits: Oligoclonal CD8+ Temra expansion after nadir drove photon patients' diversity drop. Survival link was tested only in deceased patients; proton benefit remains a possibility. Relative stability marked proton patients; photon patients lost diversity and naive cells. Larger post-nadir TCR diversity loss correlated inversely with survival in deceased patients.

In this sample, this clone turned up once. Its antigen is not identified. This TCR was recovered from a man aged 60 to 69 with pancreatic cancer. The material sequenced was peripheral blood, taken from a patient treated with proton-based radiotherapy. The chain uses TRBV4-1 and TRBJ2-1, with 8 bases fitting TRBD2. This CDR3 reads CASSRGSGDYNEQFF. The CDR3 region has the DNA TGCGCCAGCAGCCGCGGTAGCGGGGATTACAATGAGCAGTTCTTC.